This is a list of T cell receptor beta chains from one sample in a study of blood T cell repertoires in COVID-19. Sequenced by immunoSEQ multiplex PCR; TCRdb stores in-frame clones only, minus some. The profile covers about 43,000 clones, with 88% appearing a single time and roughly 4.8% taken by the ten largest. The material sequenced was peripheral blood. The receptors come from a human donor in a cohort sampled during active COVID-19. CDR3s include the opening cysteine and the closing phenylalanine or tryptophan. D genes are given only for firm matches. Expanded clones get a size class; other rows say once, few or many, or leave the size out.

TRBV29-1	TRBD1	.	TRBJ2-7	TGCAGCGTAAACAGGGGGCCCAACGAGCAGTACTTC	CSVNRGPNEQYF
TRBV7-8	TRBD2	.	TRBJ2-7	TGTGCCAGCAGCTTACCGCGGGAGGGCTTAGGGGAGCAGTACTTC	CASSLPREGLGEQYF
TRBV27	.	.	TRBJ1-2	TGTGCCAGCAGTTTGTCCGGGAGAAGAGATGGCTACACCTTC	CASSLSGRRDGYTF
TRBV10-2	.	.	TRBJ2-7	TGCGCCAGCATGGAGGGCTACGAGCAGTACTTC	CASMEGYEQYF
TRBV12-3/TRBV12-4	TRBD1	.	TRBJ1-2	TGTGCCAGCAGTTCAGGGGGCGGTGTCGGCTACACCTTC	CASSSGGGVGYTF
TRBV6-6	TRBD2	.	TRBJ2-7	TGTGCCAGCACCGGCCTCGGGACTAGCGGTTCCTACGAGCAGTACTTC	CASTGLGTSGSYEQYF
TRBV12-3/TRBV12-4	TRBD1	.	TRBJ2-7	TGTGCCAGCAGTTTTTGGGGACAGTACGAGCAGTACTTC	CASSFWGQYEQYF
TRBV2	.	.	TRBJ1-6	TGTGCCAGCAGTGAAATAAGGCAGGGGTGGAAGAATTCACCCCTCCACTTT	CASSEIRQGWKNSPLHF
TRBV2	.	few	TRBJ1-5	TGTGCCAGTCTCCGGGACTTGAGCAATCAGCCCCAGCATTTT	CASLRDLSNQPQHF
TRBV19	.	once	TRBJ1-2	TGTGCCAGTGTGAGGGCGGGCGGACCTAACTATGGCTACACCTTC	CASVRAGGPNYGYTF
TRBV11-3	TRBD1	.	TRBJ2-7	TGTGCCAGCAGCTTAGAACCCTGGACAGGCTCCTACGAGCAGTACTTC	CASSLEPWTGSYEQYF
TRBV7-2	.	.	TRBJ2-1	TGTGCCAGCAGCACTTACGCCCACAATGAGCAGTTCTTC	CASSTYAHNEQFF
TRBV27	TRBD1	.	TRBJ2-4	TGTGCCAGCAGTTTTCTAGAGGGGGCTTTTAACATTCAGTACTTC	CASSFLEGAFNIQYF
TRBV24-1	.	.	TRBJ2-5	TGTGCCACCAGTGGCGTACAGGAGTACCAAGAGACCCAGTACTTC	CATSGVQEYQETQYF
TRBV5-1	TRBD1	.	TRBJ1-2	TGCGCCAGCAGCTTGGTCGGGACAGGAGCTAACTATGGCTACACCTTC	CASSLVGTGANYGYTF
TRBV11-2	TRBD2	few	TRBJ2-6	TGTGCCAGCAGCTTAGACCGACTAGCGGTGAACTCTGGGGCCAACGTCCTGACTTTC	CASSLDRLAVNSGANVLTF
TRBV4-2	.	medium-sized	TRBJ2-1	TGTGCCAGCAGCCAAGACGGACAAAACTACAATGAGCAGTTCTTC	CASSQDGQNYNEQFF
TRBV18	TRBD1	once	TRBJ1-1	TGTGCCAGCTCACCAGGGACAGGGGGTAAGGCTGAAGCTTTCTTT	CASSPGTGGKAEAFF
TRBV9	.	.	TRBJ1-1	TGTGCCAGCAGCGGTCGCCCCGGGACTTCGAACACTGAAGCTTTCTTT	CASSGRPGTSNTEAFF
TRBV6-6	TRBD2	.	TRBJ2-3	TGTGCCAGCAGTCAAGGGACTAGCGGGGCCACAGATACGCAGTATTTT	CASSQGTSGATDTQYF
TRBV10-1	.	.	TRBJ2-4	TGCGCCAGCAGTGCCCACGGACAAACAGACATTCAGTACTTC	CASSAHGQTDIQYF
TRBV10-3	TRBD2	.	TRBJ2-1	TGTGCCATCAGTGAAAGGACTAGCGGGAGACCCAATGAGCAGTTCTTC	CAISERTSGRPNEQFF
TRBV2	.	.	TRBJ2-7	TGTGCCAGCAGCACTCTGACTGAGCAGTACTTC	CASSTLTEQYF
TRBV10-1	TRBD1	few	TRBJ2-1	TGCGCCAGCAGTAATCCGGGACAGGGGAATGAGCAGTTCTTC	CASSNPGQGNEQFF
TRBV6-1	.	.	TRBJ1-3	TGTGCCAGCAGTGAAGAATCAGGGGCTGGAAACACCATATATTTT	CASSEESGAGNTIYF
TRBV5-5	TRBD2	.	TRBJ2-3	TGTGCCAGCAGCACTCGACTAGCGGGAGCTTCGACAGATACGCAGTATTTT	CASSTRLAGASTDTQYF
TRBV5-1	TRBD1	.	TRBJ1-3	TGCGCCAGCAGCTTGGCACAGGGGCCTTCTGGAAACACCATATATTTT	CASSLAQGPSGNTIYF
TRBV11-2	TRBD2	.	TRBJ2-3	TGTGCCAGCAGCTTCGGGACTAGCGATGGCACAGATACGCAGTATTTT	CASSFGTSDGTDTQYF
TRBV12-3/TRBV12-4	.	few	TRBJ2-7	TGTGCCAGCAGCCAGACTCGGTACGAGCAGTACTTC	CASSQTRYEQYF
TRBV30	TRBD1	once	TRBJ2-5	TGTGCCTGGAGTGTTGGCTTGGTGGGACAGGGGAGGGAGACCCAGTACTTC	CAWSVGLVGQGRETQYF
TRBV27	.	.	TRBJ2-7	TGTGCCAGCAGTTTCCTCTCTAGACTAACCTACGAGCAGTACTTC	CASSFLSRLTYEQYF
TRBV28	.	.	TRBJ1-2	TGTGCCTCCAGCCCGGGCTATGGCTACACCTTC	CASSPGYGYTF
TRBV7-9	TRBD1	.	TRBJ1-4	TGTGCCAGCAGCTTAGGGAGGCCGGGACAGGGTAATGAAAAACTGTTTTTT	CASSLGRPGQGNEKLFF
TRBV5-1	TRBD1	.	TRBJ1-2	TGCGCCAGCAGCTTGGGGGACAGCGCCTTCTATGGCTACACCTTC	CASSLGDSAFYGYTF
TRBV2	TRBD2	few	TRBJ2-1	TGTGCCAGCAGTGAAACGGGAGGGCCCGTTGAGCAGTTCTTC	CASSETGGPVEQFF
TRBV3-1/TRBV3-2	TRBD2	.	TRBJ2-7	TGTGCCAGCAGCCAAGATGGGGGGGGGAAAGACTACGAGCAGTACTTC	CASSQDGGGKDYEQYF
TRBV7-9	TRBD2	.	TRBJ2-1	TGTGCCAGCGGGACTAGCGGTTACAATGAGCAGTTCTTC	CASGTSGYNEQFF
TRBV7-8	.	.	TRBJ2-7	TGTGCCAGCAGCTTAGCGGGGTTCTACAGGATGTACGAGCAGTACTTC	CASSLAGFYRMYEQYF
TRBV28	TRBD1	.	TRBJ1-1	TGTGCCTGTCTTGACAGGGCTTTCTTGGCTTTCTTT	CACLDRAFLAFF
TRBV3-1/TRBV3-2	TRBD1	.	TRBJ1-6	TGTGCCAGCAGCCAAGCCTTAAGATCCGGGACAGGGTTTTCACCCCTCCACTTT	CASSQALRSGTGFSPLHF